Detailed here is one T cell receptor beta chain. Per the authors' pipeline: Reference gene primer amplification yielded estimated nucleated cell counts. Using immunoSEQ multiplex PCR, the repertoire was profiled, and TCRdb retains in-frame clones only, with some absent. V and J calls and clone size are those listed in that table; D and trimming were worked out from the DNA. Altogether fewer than 300,000 clones are present, 81% being singletons, with the ten largest covering about 2.9%. The data belong to a study of blood T cell repertoires in COVID-19. The wider study: There were acute and convalescent COVID-19 samples, and they came from the United States, Italy and Spain. PBMCs, B-cell-depleted T cells, or T cells provided the cDNA or gDNA that made up the material.

The CDR3 runs to 15 residues. In germline, CDR1 is LNHNV, CDR2 YYDKDF (reference sequence). V lost 0 bases and J lost 8; bases outside the gene matches: 7. Sequenced material: peripheral blood. The V gene is TRBV15, the J gene TRBJ1-2, with 9 bases lining up with TRBD1. The TCR originated in a woman in her fifties or sixties with active or convalescent COVID-19. The CDR3 loop reads CATSRDVGQGGGYTF. CDR3 nucleotides: TGTGCCACCAGCAGAGATGTGGGACAGGGTGGGGGCTACACCTTC.